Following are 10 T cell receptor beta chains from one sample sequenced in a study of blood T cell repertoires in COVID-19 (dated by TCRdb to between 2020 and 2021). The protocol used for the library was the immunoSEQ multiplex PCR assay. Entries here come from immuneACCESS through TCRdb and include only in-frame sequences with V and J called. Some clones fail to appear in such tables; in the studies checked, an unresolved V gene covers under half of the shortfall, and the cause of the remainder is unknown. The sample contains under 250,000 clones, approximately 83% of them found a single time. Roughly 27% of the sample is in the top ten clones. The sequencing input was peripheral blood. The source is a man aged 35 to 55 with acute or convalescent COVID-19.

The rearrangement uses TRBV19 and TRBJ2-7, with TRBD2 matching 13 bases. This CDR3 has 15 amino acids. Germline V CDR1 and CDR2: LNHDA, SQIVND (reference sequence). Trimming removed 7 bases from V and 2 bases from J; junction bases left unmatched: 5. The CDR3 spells CASMTGTSGAYEQYF. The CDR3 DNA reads TGTGCCAGTATGACCGGGACTAGCGGGGCCTACGAGCAGTACTTC.

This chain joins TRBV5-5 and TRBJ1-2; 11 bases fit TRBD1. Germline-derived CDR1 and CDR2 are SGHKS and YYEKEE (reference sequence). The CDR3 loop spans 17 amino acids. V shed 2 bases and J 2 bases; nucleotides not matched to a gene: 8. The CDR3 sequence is CASSLTGQGALNYGYTF. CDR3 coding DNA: TGTGCCAGCAGCTTAACCGGACAGGGGGCTCTCAACTATGGCTACACCTTC.

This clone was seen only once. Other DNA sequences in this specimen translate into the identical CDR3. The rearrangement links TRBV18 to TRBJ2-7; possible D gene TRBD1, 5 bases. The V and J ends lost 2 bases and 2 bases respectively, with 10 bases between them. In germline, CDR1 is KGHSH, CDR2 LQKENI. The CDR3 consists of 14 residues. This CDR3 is CASSPRQGAYEQYF. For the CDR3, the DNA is TGTGCCAGCTCACCAAGGCAGGGTGCCTACGAGCAGTACTTC.

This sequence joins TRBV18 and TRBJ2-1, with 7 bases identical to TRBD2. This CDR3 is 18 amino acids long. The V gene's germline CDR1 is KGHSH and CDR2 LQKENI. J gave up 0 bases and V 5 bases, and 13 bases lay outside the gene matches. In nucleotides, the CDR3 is TGTGCCAGCTCATCGCTAACGCGGGGACTAAGCTCCTACAATGAGCAGTTCTTC. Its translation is CASSSLTRGLSSYNEQFF.

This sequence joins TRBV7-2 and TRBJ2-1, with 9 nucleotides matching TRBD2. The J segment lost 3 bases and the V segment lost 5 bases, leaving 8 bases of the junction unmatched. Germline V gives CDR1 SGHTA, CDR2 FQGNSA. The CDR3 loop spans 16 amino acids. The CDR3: CASSPRSGRSYNEQFF. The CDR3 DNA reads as TGTGCCAGCAGCCCAAGAAGCGGGAGGAGCTACAATGAGCAGTTCTTC.

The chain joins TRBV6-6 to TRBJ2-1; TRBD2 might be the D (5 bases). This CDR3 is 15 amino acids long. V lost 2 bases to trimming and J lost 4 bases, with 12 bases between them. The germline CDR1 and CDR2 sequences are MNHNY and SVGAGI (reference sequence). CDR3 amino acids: CASSYGSGEYNEQFF. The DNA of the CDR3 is TGTGCCAGCAGTTACGGGAGCGGAGAATACAATGAGCAGTTCTTC.

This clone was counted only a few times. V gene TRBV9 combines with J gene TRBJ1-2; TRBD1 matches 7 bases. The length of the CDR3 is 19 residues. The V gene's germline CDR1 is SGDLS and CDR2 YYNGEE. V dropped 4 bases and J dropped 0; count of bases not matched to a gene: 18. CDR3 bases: TGTGCCAGCAGCCCAAGTACGGACAGGCAACTTCAATCTAACTATGGCTACACCTTC. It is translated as CASSPSTDRQLQSNYGYTF. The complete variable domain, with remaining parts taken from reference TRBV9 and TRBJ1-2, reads DSGVTQTPKHLITATGQRVTLRCSPRSGDLSVYWYQQSLDQGLQFLIQYYNGEERAKGNILERFSAQQFPDLHSELNLSSLELGDSALYFCASSPSTDRQLQSNYGYTFGSGTRLTVV.

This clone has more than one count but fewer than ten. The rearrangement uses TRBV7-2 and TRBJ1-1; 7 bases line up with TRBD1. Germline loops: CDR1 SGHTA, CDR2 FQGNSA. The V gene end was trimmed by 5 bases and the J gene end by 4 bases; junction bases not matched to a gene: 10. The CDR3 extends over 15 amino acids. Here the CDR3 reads CASSPQTGLGTEAFF. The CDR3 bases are TGTGCCAGCAGCCCGCAGACAGGGTTGGGCACTGAAGCTTTCTTT.

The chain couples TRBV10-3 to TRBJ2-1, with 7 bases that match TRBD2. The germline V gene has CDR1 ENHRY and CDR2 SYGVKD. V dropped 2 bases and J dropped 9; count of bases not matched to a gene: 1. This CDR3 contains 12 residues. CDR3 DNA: TGTGCCATCAGTGAGGGGGAGGGTGAGCAGTTCTTC. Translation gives CAISEGEGEQFF.

This CDR3 reads CASSLGQYGYTF. The CDR3 DNA reads TGCGCCAGCAGCTTGGGACAGTATGGCTACACCTTC. This sequence joins TRBV5-1 and TRBJ1-2; a possible D gene is TRBD1 (5 bases). Germline CDR1 and CDR2: SGHRS and YFSETQ. Trimming took 0 bases from V and 5 from J, leaving 5 bases between them. This CDR3 has 12 residues. Looking up the rest from reference TRBV5-1 and TRBJ1-2 gives the full variable domain: KAGVTQTPRYLIKTRGQQVTLSCSPISGHRSVSWYQQTPGQGLQFLFEYFSETQRNKGNFPGRFSGRQFSNSRSEMNVSTLELGDSALYLCASSLGQYGYTFGSGTRLTVV.